This entry lists 7 T cell receptor beta chains sequenced from one sample in a study of OX40 agonist ivuxolimab in advanced cancers. Library creation used the immunoSEQ multiplex PCR assay. TCRdb took over this immuneACCESS table, retaining in-frame rearrangements with V and J assigned. Such tables are incomplete; in checked studies, under half of the missing clones stem from an unresolved V gene, and the remainder is unexplained. Within this sample are 70,000 or so clones, with 84% of them counted one time only. The top ten clones comprise less than 0.85% of the sample. This material consisted of CD4+ or CD8+ T cells sorted from blood, taken in a trial of the OX40 agonist ivuxolimab. The source is an adult with an advanced solid tumor such as melanoma, head and neck, liver or kidney cancer.

This chain connects TRBV19 to TRBJ2-1, with TRBD2 matching 10 bases. The germline gives CDR1 LNHDA, CDR2 SQIVND (reference sequence). The CDR3 length is 14 residues. V lost 2 bases to trimming and J lost 7 bases; unmatched junction nucleotides: 2. The CDR3 DNA reads as TGTGCCAGTAGTATACTAGCGGGGGATAATGAGCAGTTCTTC. Protein sequence: CASSILAGDNEQFF. The entire variable domain, with the rest obtained from reference TRBV19 and TRBJ2-1, is as follows: DGGITQSPKYLFRKEGQNVTLSCEQNLNHDAMYWYRQDPGQGLRLIYYSQIVNDFQKGDIAEGYSVSREKKESFPLTVTSAQKNPTAFYLCASSILAGDNEQFFGPGTRLTVL.

The V and J genes are TRBV11-2 and TRBJ1-1; D is perhaps TRBD1 (6 bases). V gave up 11 bases and J gave up 6 bases, with 19 bases separating them. The CDR3 runs 13 residues. Per the germline V gene, CDR1 is SGHAT and CDR2 is FQNNGV. CDR3 coding DNA: TGTGCCGGACAGCTCTTTGTTAGGTCTGAAGCTTTCTTT. It codes for CAGQLFVRSEAFF.

The chain uses TRBV6-1 and TRBJ1-2; D is unclear. Germline V gives CDR1 MNHNS, CDR2 SASEGT. CDR3 length: 11 residues. V lost 2 bases and J lost 10, with 8 bases in between. The CDR3 region has the DNA TGTGCCAGCAGTGAACCGAGAGTCTACACCTTC. Its protein product is CASSEPRVYTF.

The chain combines TRBV2 with TRBJ2-3; 7 bases fit TRBD2. The germline V gene has CDR1 SNHLY and CDR2 FYNNEI. The CDR3 consists of 13 residues. Germline trimming cut 7 bases from V and 2 bases from J; bases unmatched to any gene: 3. In nucleotides, the CDR3 is TGTGCCAGCACGCGGGAGAACACAGATACGCAGTATTTT. It translates to CASTRENTDTQYF. Full variable domain (outside the CDR3, taken from reference TRBV2 and TRBJ2-3): EPEVTQTPSHQVTQMGQEVILRCVPISNHLYFYWYRQILGQKVEFLVSFYNNEISEKSEIFDDQFSVERPDGSNFTLKIRSTKLEDSAMYFCASTRENTDTQYFGPGTRLTVL.

V is TRBV20-1 and J is TRBJ2-5; D not certain. Germline assignment: CDR1 DFQATT and CDR2 SNEGSKA (reference sequence). Trimming stripped 5 bases from V and 3 bases from J, with 7 bases between. The CDR3 totals 11 residues. For the CDR3, the DNA is TGCAGTGCTGAACAGAAAGAGACCCAGTACTTC. Translating it yields CSAEQKETQYF.

The chain uses TRBV5-1 and TRBJ2-7, with 12 bases lining up with TRBD1. This CDR3 spans 15 amino acids. Germline V gene lookup returns CDR1 SGHRS and CDR2 YFSETQ. Trimming removed 0 bases from V and 2 bases from J; junction bases left unmatched: 0. CDR3 in amino acids: CASSLGDRGPYEQYF. The CDR3 nucleotides read TGCGCCAGCAGCTTGGGGGACAGGGGGCCCTACGAGCAGTACTTC.

V and J are TRBV27 and TRBJ1-5, with a possible D match to TRBD1 (5 bases). The CDR3 loop spans 15 amino acids. Trimming left V 4 bases short and J 5 bases short, with 15 bases between. Germline CDR1 reads MNHEY; CDR2 reads SMNVEV (reference sequence). Here the CDR3 DNA reads TGTGCCAGCAGTTCCCGGCAGGGCTGGGATCAGCCCCAGCATTTT. Translating it yields CASSSRQGWDQPQHF.